This T cell receptor (beta chain) was captured in a study of identical twins. The study's findings and limits: Within twin pairs, the out-of-frame alpha sequences they shared showed excess low generation probability. Zero-insertion analyses might be partly confounded by invariant T cells like MAIT and iNKT.

Healthy Caucasians provided all donations. TCRdb reprocessed the 5' RACE reads via MiXCR and lists one record per CDR3 protein. The sample shows approximately 550,000 distinct CDR3 sequences, approximately 20% of them seen only once. Germline lookup yields CDR1 DFQATT and CDR2 SNEGSKA (reference sequence). V gave up 4 bases and J gave up 4 bases, with 10 bases separating them. The CDR3 totals 12 residues. Remarks on this clonotype: Its cognate antigen is unknown.

These same data were also listed under a study on yellow fever vaccine responses in identical twins.

The sequencing sample was made of CD4+ T cells sorted from blood. The J gene is TRBJ2-5, the V gene TRBV20-1; D is unclear. The sequence came from a woman aged 18 to 35 in good health. The chain's CDR3 is CSAIQRIETQYF. The CDR3 coding sequence is TGCAGTGCTATTCAGAGGATAGAGACCCAGTACTTC.